A single sample is the source of the 2 T cell receptor beta chains below, sequenced in a study of T-cell memory formation after mild COVID-19 (dated by TCRdb to the early 2020s). To prepare the library, 5' RACE was applied. The sequencer listed for this sample is Illumina NovaSeq 6000. TCRdb applied fastp at Q25 and MiXCR to the public reads, then kept only in-frame beta chains. Rows matching on CDR3 protein sequence are summarized as one entry with the most common DNA and genes. This sample has roughly 190,000 distinct CDR3 sequences in its table, and about 11% of those were observed once. Less than 4% of the sample rests with the top ten. The specimen sequenced was PBMCs or a T cell subset sorted from them (not recorded which). These receptors all stem from a man younger than 35 who had mild COVID-19 (a few samples of this study predate the infection). The sample titles of this study are shuffled in the database, so cell type and time point are left out; the donor was told from shared clones.

This clonotype was seen a few times. V gene TRBV5-1 combines with J gene TRBJ2-1, with TRBD2 as a possible D gene (6 bases). Trimming took 7 bases from V and 6 from J, leaving 20 bases between them. The CDR3 is 15 residues long. Germline assignment: CDR1 SGHRS and CDR2 YFSETQ. The CDR3 loop is CASGRDSTGGNEQFF. In DNA, the CDR3 is TGCGCCAGCGGGAGAGACTCCACCGGGGGCAATGAGCAGTTCTTC.

This chain uses TRBV4-1 with TRBJ1-6, with no clear D. The germline CDR1 and CDR2 sequences are MGHRA and YSYEKL. The germline V and J ends were trimmed by 0 bases and 11 bases, with 5 bases remaining between them. The CDR3 extends over 12 amino acids. In nucleotides, the CDR3 is TGCGCCAGCAGCCAAGATGGGGCACCCCTCCACTTT. This codes for CASSQDGAPLHF.